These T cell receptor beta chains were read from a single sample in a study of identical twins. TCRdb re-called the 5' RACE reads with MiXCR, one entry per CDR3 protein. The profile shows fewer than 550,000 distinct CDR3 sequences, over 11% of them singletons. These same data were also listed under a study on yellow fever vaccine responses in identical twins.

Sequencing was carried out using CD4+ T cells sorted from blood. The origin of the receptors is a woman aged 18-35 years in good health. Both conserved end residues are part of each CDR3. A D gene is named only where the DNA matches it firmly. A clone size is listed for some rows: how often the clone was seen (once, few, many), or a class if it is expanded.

TGTGCCACCACAGGGGAGGTGGACAATGAGCAGTTCTTC | CATTGEVDNEQFF | TRBJ2-1 | TRBV24-1 | . | .
TGTGCCAGCAGTTCTACAGGGAGTCGAGAGACCCAGTACTTC | CASSSTGSRETQYF | TRBJ2-5 | TRBV5-6 | many | .
TGTGCCAGCAGCCAAGAAGTCCTAGCGGGGGGGCTCACCGGGGAGCTGTTTTTT | CASSQEVLAGGLTGELFF | TRBJ2-2 | TRBV3-1 | few | TRBD2
TGTGCCAGTAACGAAGGGGGGAGGACTGAAGCTTTCTTT | CASNEGGRTEAFF | TRBJ1-1 | TRBV3-1 | few | .
TGCAGCGTAAGGACAGGGGATCTAACTGGGGCCAACGTCCTGACTTTC | CSVRTGDLTGANVLTF | TRBJ2-6 | TRBV29-1 | few | TRBD1
TGTGCCAGCAGTAGCGGTAGTAGCGGGAGGCGGAATGAGCAGTTCTTC | CASSSGSSGRRNEQFF | TRBJ2-1 | TRBV7-2 | few | TRBD2
TGCAGCGTTGTAAGGGTAGAGGTCTGGGAGACCCAGTACTTC | CSVVRVEVWETQYF | TRBJ2-5 | TRBV29-1 | few | .
TGTGCCACCAGTGGCTCCGGGGGAAAGGGAGGCTACACCTTC | CATSGSGGKGGYTF | TRBJ1-2 | TRBV24-1 | . | .
TGTGCCAGCACCCGGGACAGTAAACTAGGGGAGCAGTACTTC | CASTRDSKLGEQYF | TRBJ2-7 | TRBV9 | . | TRBD1
TGCGCCAGCAAACTCGCTAGCGGGAGCTCCTACGAGCAGTACTTC | CASKLASGSSYEQYF | TRBJ2-7 | TRBV10-2 | . | TRBD2
TGTGCCACCAGTGATCCGGGACAGGGTTGGAATGAGCAGTTCTTC | CATSDPGQGWNEQFF | TRBJ2-1 | TRBV24-1 | many | TRBD1
TGTGCCAGCAGCCCCACGGGGATCACAGATACGCAGTATTTT | CASSPTGITDTQYF | TRBJ2-3 | TRBV7-3 | . | .
TGTGCCACCAGCAGAGAAGAAGAAACAGATACGCAGTATTTT | CATSREEETDTQYF | TRBJ2-3 | TRBV15 | . | .
TGCAGCGTTGACCCCCGGGGGACAGGGGGTTACGAGCAGTACTTC | CSVDPRGTGGYEQYF | TRBJ2-7 | TRBV29-1 | few | TRBD1
TGTGCCAGCAGCTTAACGGGGGCTAGCGGATACAATGAGCAGTTCTTC | CASSLTGASGYNEQFF | TRBJ2-1 | TRBV7-6 | . | .
TGTGCCAGTGAGGACAGTAGCACAGATACGCAGTATTTT | CASEDSSTDTQYF | TRBJ2-3 | TRBV12-3/TRBV12-4 | few | .
TGCAGTGCTAGTCAGACAGATACGCAGTATTTT | CSASQTDTQYF | TRBJ2-3 | TRBV20-1 | . | .
TGTGCCAGCAGCCAAAGCGGGGGGGCCTACAATGAGCAGTTCTTC | CASSQSGGAYNEQFF | TRBJ2-1 | TRBV7-9 | many | TRBD2
TGCAGCCTTAATTCCCCGGGACGCATGAACACTGAAGCTTTCTTT | CSLNSPGRMNTEAFF | TRBJ1-1 | TRBV20-1 | few | .
TGTGCCAGCGCCCAGGCAGCGAACAATGAGCAGTTCTTC | CASAQAANNEQFF | TRBJ2-1 | TRBV6-2/TRBV6-3 | . | .
TGCGCCAGCAGCCAAGATTACTCTTACGAGCAGTACTTC | CASSQDYSYEQYF | TRBJ2-7 | TRBV4-3 | many | .
TGTGCCAGCAGCCAAGAAGGGGACAGGGGAAGGAAGACAGATACGCAGTATTTT | CASSQEGDRGRKTDTQYF | TRBJ2-3 | TRBV3-1 | . | TRBD1
TGTACCAGTAGTATTGGCGGACTTAGCACAGATACGCAGTATTTT | CTSSIGGLSTDTQYF | TRBJ2-3 | TRBV19 | . | .
TGTGCCAGCAGTATTGGACAGACCGAGGGTGAAAAACTGTTTTTT | CASSIGQTEGEKLFF | TRBJ1-4 | TRBV12-3/TRBV12-4 | few | .
TGTGCCAGCAGCCGCGAGAGTAGGGCCAATGAGCAGTTCTTC | CASSRESRANEQFF | TRBJ2-1 | TRBV7-2 | . | .
TGTGCCAGCTCACCATCCCTTGGCGCTAACTACGAGCAGTACTTC | CASSPSLGANYEQYF | TRBJ2-7 | TRBV18 | few | .
TGTGCCAGCAGCAAGCAAGGGGATTACATAGGGCAGTACTTC | CASSKQGDYIGQYF | TRBJ2-7 | TRBV6-1 | few | .
TGTGCCAGCAGCGTGGGAGACAGGAGTTTGGGAGAGACCCAGTACTTC | CASSVGDRSLGETQYF | TRBJ2-5 | TRBV9 | few | .
TGTGCCATTGGACAGTTTCCCTACGAGCAGTACTTC | CAIGQFPYEQYF | TRBJ2-7 | TRBV10-3 | . | .